These T cell receptor beta chains were read from a single sample in a study of blood T cell repertoires in COVID-19. Generated by immunoSEQ multiplex PCR, the TCRdb table keeps only in-frame clones and is missing some. The sample lists some 120,000 clones, more than 75% seen once, with approximately 3.6% in the top ten. The sample was peripheral blood. All receptors come from a woman aged 55 to 70 with acute or convalescent COVID-19. The CDR3 runs from the conserved cysteine through the conserved F or W. Each record gives: J gene, clone size, D gene, V gene, CDR3 DNA, CDR3 protein. D genes are given only for firm matches. A row's size may be missing; if present it is once, few, many or a size class.

TRBJ2-7	few	TRBD2	TRBV27	TGTGCCAGCAGTGCAACCGGGACTAGCGGGAGTCGGGCCGAGCAGTACTTC	CASSATGTSGSRAEQYF
TRBJ1-1	NA	NA	TRBV29-1	TGCAGCGTTGCCCAGGGAAGGGCTGAAGCTTTCTTT	CSVAQGRAEAFF
TRBJ2-7	NA	TRBD2	TRBV29-1	TGCAGCGTTGGTAGCGGGAGGGGGAACGAGCAGTACTTC	CSVGSGRGNEQYF
TRBJ1-3	few	NA	TRBV6-6	TGTGCCAGCAGTTACGGAGGGGACACCATATATTTT	CASSYGGDTIYF
TRBJ1-5	NA	NA	TRBV10-3	TGTGCCATCAGTGATGCTTTAGGGGGGGTGAGGCCCCAGCATTTT	CAISDALGGVRPQHF
TRBJ2-2	NA	NA	TRBV6-5	TGTGCCAGCAGGACGCAGGTTAGCACCGGGGAGCTGTTTTTT	CASRTQVSTGELFF
TRBJ1-3	NA	NA	TRBV6-5	TGTGCCAGCCACAGGGATCTGGCGGGAAACACCATATATTTT	CASHRDLAGNTIYF
TRBJ2-1	few	NA	TRBV6-5	TGTGCCAGCAAGAAGCTGGCGGAGTCCCATGAGCAGTTCTTC	CASKKLAESHEQFF
TRBJ2-7	NA	NA	TRBV7-9	TGTGCCAGCAGCCTCGCCAGGTACGAGCAGTACTTC	CASSLARYEQYF
TRBJ1-1	NA	NA	TRBV11-3	TGTGCCAGCAGCTTAGAGATAGGGAGTGAAGCTTTCTTT	CASSLEIGSEAFF
TRBJ1-1	NA	NA	TRBV6-5	TGTGCCGGCAAGGACAACCTGAACACTGAAGCTTTCTTT	CAGKDNLNTEAFF
TRBJ2-7	NA	TRBD2	TRBV11-2	TGTGCCAGCAGCTTTCGGACTAGCGGGAGTATCGACGAGCAGTACTTC	CASSFRTSGSIDEQYF
TRBJ1-5	NA	TRBD1	TRBV15	TGTGCCACCAACTCGGGGACAGGGGGCGGACAGCCCCAGCATTTT	CATNSGTGGGQPQHF
TRBJ1-5	NA	TRBD1	TRBV7-9	TGTGCCAGCAGCCCCAACAGCCCCGGGACAGGGATCGGTCAGCCCCAGCATTTT	CASSPNSPGTGIGQPQHF
TRBJ1-2	NA	NA	TRBV28	TGTGCCAGCAGTTGGGGGGTACAATATGGCTACACCTTC	CASSWGVQYGYTF
TRBJ2-1	NA	TRBD2	TRBV24-1	TGTGCCACCAGTGAACCGGGACTAGCGTTTGAGCAGTTCTTC	CATSEPGLAFEQFF
TRBJ1-1	NA	NA	TRBV6-5	TGTGCCAGCAGTACTACTCAGACGGGAGGCACTGAAGCTTTCTTT	CASSTTQTGGTEAFF
TRBJ1-4	NA	TRBD1	TRBV5-1	TGCGCCAGCAGCTTCGACAGGGCGGCGGGAAAACTGTTTTTT	CASSFDRAAGKLFF
TRBJ1-5	NA	NA	TRBV7-9	TGTGCCAGCAGCCGGGGCAATCAGCCCCAGCATTTT	CASSRGNQPQHF
TRBJ1-1	NA	NA	TRBV5-1	TGCGCCAGCAGATCGGACAGCGCGAACACTGAAGCTTTCTTT	CASRSDSANTEAFF
TRBJ1-3	NA	NA	TRBV5-1	TGCGCCAGCAGCCCCGGCGGTGGAAACACCATATATTTT	CASSPGGGNTIYF
TRBJ1-2	NA	NA	TRBV7-3	TGTGCCAGCAGCACGGGGACATCTCGAGGGGGCTACACCTTC	CASSTGTSRGGYTF
TRBJ1-2	once	NA	TRBV6-5	TGTGCCAGCAGTTACGGGCAGGGCGGTGGCTATGGCTACACCTTC	CASSYGQGGGYGYTF
TRBJ1-1	NA	NA	TRBV7-3	TGTGCCAGCAGCCTTCCGGGAGAGGAAGCTTTCTTT	CASSLPGEEAFF
TRBJ2-3	NA	TRBD2	TRBV7-4	TGTGCCAGCAGCCCCGGACTAGCGGGAGATACCACATATACGCAGTATTTT	CASSPGLAGDTTYTQYF
TRBJ1-1	NA	NA	TRBV11-3	TGTGCCAGCAGCTTAGAACAGGGTATAGCCGGAACTGAAGCTTTCTTT	CASSLEQGIAGTEAFF
TRBJ2-3	NA	TRBD2	TRBV5-8	TGTGCCAGCAGCTTGTATGGGGGAGGGAACACAGATACGCAGTATTTT	CASSLYGGGNTDTQYF